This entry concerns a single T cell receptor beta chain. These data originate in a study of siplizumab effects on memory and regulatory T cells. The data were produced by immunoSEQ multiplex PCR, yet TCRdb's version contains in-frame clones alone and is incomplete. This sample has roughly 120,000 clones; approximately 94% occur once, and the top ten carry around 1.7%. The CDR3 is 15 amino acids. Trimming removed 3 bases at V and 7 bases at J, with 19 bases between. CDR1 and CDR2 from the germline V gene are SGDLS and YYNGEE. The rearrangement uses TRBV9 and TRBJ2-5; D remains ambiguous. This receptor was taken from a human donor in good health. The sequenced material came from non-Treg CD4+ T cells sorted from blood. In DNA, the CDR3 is TGTGCCAGCAGCGCCGGTCGAGTGGCCTCCGGGACCCAGTACTTC. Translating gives CASSAGRVASGTQYF.